Described below is a single T cell receptor beta chain sequence and its context. This sample is part of a study of blood T cell repertoires in COVID-19. Overall study: Acute-phase and convalescent COVID-19 samples originated in the United States, Italy and Spain. Nucleic acid was either cDNA or gDNA, and it came from T cells, B-cell-depleted T cells, or PBMCs.

With 4 bases clipped from V and 7 bases from J, the junction kept 8 bases outside the gene matches. Per the germline V gene, CDR1 is SGHDN and CDR2 is FVKESK. This CDR3 is built from 14 residues. Source study methods: Quantification of nucleated cells was approximated via reference gene primer amplification. Sequenced by immunoSEQ multiplex PCR; TCRdb stores in-frame clones only, minus some. V, J and clone size reflect that table, while D and trimming were determined from the DNA. Here the sample spans about 250,000 clones, approximately 80% being singletons. The sample consisted of peripheral blood. The chain has TRBV14 and TRBJ2-7; TRBD1 matches at 9 bases. The sequence was obtained from an elderly man with acute or convalescent COVID-19. CDR3 amino acids: CASSPRTGVREQYF. CDR3 bases: TGTGCCAGCAGCCCAAGGACAGGGGTCAGGGAGCAGTACTTC.